This T cell receptor (beta chain) was observed in a study of cytomegalovirus exposure and HLA in healthy donors (TCRdb year 2017). Broadly, across the study: An earlier analysis of under 600 of the donors reported more than 250 Gb of sequence data and about 100 million unique TCR beta sequences from 150 million to 200 million T cells. About 280 gigabases of sequencing data and around 80 million unique TCR sequences made up an early release that covered roughly 670 HLA-typed donors. Among the roughly 390 genotyped donors, about 83% belonged to the genetic ancestry cluster associated with self-reported Caucasian donors. The aim of the study was to test whether cataloging public T cell receptors could identify signatures of past pathogen exposure. Using immunosequencing, the study profiled T cell repertoires from around 670 subjects and related those repertoires to cytomegalovirus serostatus. Besides the first cohort of roughly 660 subjects, a separate validation cohort made up of roughly 120 different subjects was used. To predict cytomegalovirus infection status, the study combined high-throughput TCR immunosequencing, statistical association of individual TCRs with disease status, and machine learning. A later analysis re-examined previously published TCR beta repertoires from about 670 donors and added high-resolution HLA genotyping to investigate patterns of TCR occurrence. In the later analysis, no new phenotypic data were used to find candidate immune exposures; instead, reliance was placed on TCR beta sequences and their occurrence across donors. An earlier analysis of some 500 of the donors used high-throughput TCR beta sequencing to judge whether each TCR beta V gene segment behaved as functional or pseudogenic. Donor age, sex, ethnicity and CMV serostatus were compiled alongside the repertoire data. In a later genetic analysis, genome-wide SNP genotypes for about three fifths of the 666 donors were used, and that subset was treated as a discovery cohort. Every repertoire in the discovery cohort had been generated on one and the same sequencing platform. HLA typing covered class I and class II loci at four-digit resolution. Typing coverage varied by locus: roughly 629-630 donors for A, B, C, DRB1 and DQB1; about 520 for DQA1; over 600 for DPA1; under 490 for DPB1. About 5 DR-DQ haplotypes were handled as single units for association and clustering, since linkage in the cohort was strong. On average, around 240,000 unique TCR beta nucleotide sequences were sequenced per donor among more than 350 genotyped donors of the cohort, with around 19% of those sequences being non-productive. Paper-wide results and their limitations: It was suggested by the authors that the approach could potentially be generalized to other disease states and immunological phenotypes. In a later genetic analysis, a missense DCLRE1C variant was associated with V-gene and J-gene trimming of TCR beta chains, and the association was replicated in an independent cohort. At a false discovery rate of 0.05, a later analysis linked 16,951 TCR beta sequences to specific HLA alleles. According to a later analysis, parvovirus B19, influenza, CMV and Epstein-Barr virus appeared linked to several top co-occurrence clusters. Linkage disequilibrium might explain the correlated functional status among segregating V segments, but an unknown experimental factor could not be ruled out. A further reported finding was that TCR beta sequences accurately predicted the HLA-A and HLA-B alleles for most subjects in the first cohort. The only immune exposure information available for the cohort was CMV serostatus. Because some donors lacked HLA typing at each locus, the association tests relied only on the typed subset. A few of the identified cytomegalovirus-associated TCR beta chains were confirmed in vitro to be specific for cytomegalovirus antigens. A total of 150 or so TCR beta chains were listed by the study as associated with cytomegalovirus. The cohort was sequenced for TCR beta chains only, and without alpha or paired-chain data the features that could be detected were limited. A cluster of highly shared sequence variants was judged likely to represent a technical artifact of the sequencing pipeline. In a later genetic analysis, fewer N-insertions in productive TCRs were reported among donors in an Asian-associated ancestry cluster than the approximately 670-donor mean. Most CMV-associated TCR beta chains appeared to be HLA-restricted in a later analysis, and the HLA associations seemed to be driven largely by CMV exposure. Most TCR sequences were observed very rarely across donors, whereas some public TCRs were present in many individuals. The earlier analysis of approximately 590 of the donors excluded roughly 17 rarely observed V segments, including chromosome 9 orphons, because counts were too low. A later analysis found that HLA-associated TCR beta chains were more clonally expanded and had lower generation probabilities than equally common non-associated chains. In an earlier analysis of around 500 of the donors, most TCR beta V segments appeared in productive rearrangements about 87% or about 30% of the time, broadly matching IMGT annotations. In both the original and validation cohorts, the classifier was reported to diagnose cytomegalovirus status with high specificity and sensitivity. In a later analysis, the rate of TCR association differed among HLA loci, with DRB1 alleles having the most associated TCRs and HLA-C alleles having the fewest. Assigning TCR associations to individual alleles was difficult when HLA alleles, especially DR and DQ, strongly co-occurred. The 87-base-pair reads could not distinguish some IMGT-functional V segments, including TRBV6-2 and TRBV6-3, so those segments were excluded. Roughly uniform sequencing depth across donors was assumed in presence/absence analyses, although this assumption may not hold.

The cohort was made up of 500 to 800 healthy bone marrow donors. At the time of sampling, every cohort member was nominally healthy, though immune exposures that went unrecorded were likely present. The donor tested CMV seronegative and was one of the 352 seronegative cohort members. A peripheral blood sample was collected from each donor, and TCR beta sequencing was performed on peripheral blood mononuclear cells. Genomic DNA extraction from the blood cell samples was performed with the Qiagen DNeasy Blood Extraction Kit. Receptor amplification or capture employed the immunoSEQ multiplex PCR assay. The multiplex PCR relied on a mix of 60 forward primers for TCR Vbeta segments and 13 reverse primers for TCR Jbeta segments. The CDR3 region of rearranged TCR beta genes was amplified from genomic DNA by a multiplex PCR assay. On the Illumina HiSeq System, the amplified TCR beta libraries were sequenced as 87-base-pair reads. For the original study's pipeline: In a later analysis, tens of millions of unique TCR beta chains were counted across the 666 repertoires, and roughly 11 million of these chains were shared by at least two donors. Raw reads were error-corrected and collapsed into unique sequences with a nearest-neighbor algorithm that merged closely related sequences to remove PCR and sequencing errors. Alignment of CDR3 sequences to IMGT reference sequences was used to assign V, D and J gene segments. For a sequence to be retained, a match of at least six nucleotides to both a V gene segment and a J gene segment was required. A rearrangement counted as productive if the CDR3 had no stop codons and remained in frame with V and J, and every other rearrangement counted as non-productive. CDR3 was defined by IMGT convention, running from the second conserved V-encoded cysteine to the conserved J-encoded phenylalanine. In an earlier analysis of around 600 of the donors, sequences lacking an unambiguous match to a single V gene segment were excluded. An earlier analysis of just under 600 of the donors called V segments functional above 56.7% productive rearrangements and segregating when the between-donor standard deviation exceeded 5%. To diagnose cytomegalovirus status from the catalog of TCR beta chain sequences, a statistical classification framework was built. V and J gene assignment, in a later analysis, came from comparing TCR nucleotide sequences with IMGT/GENE-DB human TR gene sequences. The TCRdist pipeline was used in a later analysis to assign CDR3 sequences and most-parsimonious VDJ recombination scenarios. A later analysis defined each TCR beta chain by its CDR3 amino acid sequence plus V-gene family, and excluded reads lacking a unique V-gene family. To address suspected cross-contamination and a sequencing artifact, a later analysis removed 592 highly shared, low-generation-probability nucleotide sequences. A later analysis calculated a clonal expansion index for each public chain from normalized within-repertoire ranks of inferred template counts. Generation probabilities in a later analysis came from a VDJ recombination model fitted to out-of-frame rearrangements, and those results were checked against IGoR. In a later analysis, TCR-TCR, TCR-HLA and TCR-CMV co-occurrence was scored with hypergeometric tests, and a repertoire-size bias correction was applied to TCR pairs. A later analysis estimated false discovery rates by permuting HLA or CMV assignments 20 times. In a later analysis, co-occurring TCRs were grouped with DBSCAN, and TCRdist sequence similarity was added when clustering was performed within HLA-allele-positive subsets. Repertoires with fewer than 30,000 or more than 120,000 public chains were left out of co-occurrence clustering, as were about 5 repertoires with anomalous nucleotide sharing. TCRdb took this table from immuneACCESS and kept in-frame rearrangements with V and J called. Such tables lack part of the clones; where checked against another copy, unresolved V genes explain under half of the gap, and the rest is unexplained. The V and J calls and clone size were taken over from that table, and D and trimming were inferred from the DNA. This sample is represented by 75,000 to 95,000 clones; 55% to 75% of them were singletons. The ten largest clones capture 2.7% of the sample.

On this clone: It lacks a known antigen. Qualities for individual bases were not recorded, and no much larger clone is one base off.

The junction shows trimming of 6 bases on V and 0 bases on J, plus 12 bases between the germline ends. The CDR3, cysteine through phenylalanine, is 15 amino acids long. Only CDR3 DNA is held: 45 bases, read in frame from base 1. CDR1 MNHEY and CDR2 SVGAGI were looked up in the germline V gene. The chain employs TRBV6-5 and TRBJ2-1; TRBD2 is a possible D gene, resting on 5 matching bases. The receptor was derived from a man in his fifties or sixties in good health and CMV-seronegative. The sequencing sample was made of PBMCs. The nucleotide sequence reads as follows: TGTGCCAGCAGATTAAGCGGTAGCTCCTACAATGAGCAGTTCTTC. Translation gives CASRLSGSSYNEQFF.